The clone carrying this T cell receptor beta chain was seen a single time. The source of the sample is a study of blood T cell repertoires in COVID-19. Across the whole study: Spain, Italy and the United States supplied samples that represented acute and convalescent COVID-19. The analysed material was cDNA or gDNA that came from T cells, B-cell-depleted T cells, or PBMCs.

V gave up 5 bases and J gave up 7 bases; unmatched junction bases: 5. Germline V CDR1 and CDR2: SGHAT, FQNNGV. There are 15 residues in the CDR3. Original processing notes: Amplified reference gene primers provided the basis for estimating nucleated cell counts. Profiling relied on immunoSEQ multiplex PCR, and the TCRdb table lists in-frame clones only, not all of them. The V and J calls and clone size are taken from that table; D and trimming were inferred from the DNA. The sample has about 4,300 clones, 60% to 80% seen once. The clonotype was recovered from a human donor with active or convalescent COVID-19. The donor label of this sample is uncertain. The sample consisted of peripheral blood. The J gene is TRBJ2-1, the V gene TRBV11-2; 13 bases align to TRBD2. CDR3 region: CASSPLAGGRNEQFF. The CDR3 DNA follows: TGTGCCAGCAGCCCACTAGCGGGAGGGAGAAATGAGCAGTTCTTC.